A single sample is the source of the 5 T cell receptor beta chains below, sequenced in a study of OX40 agonist ivuxolimab in advanced cancers. TCRdb's copy holds only in-frame clones and misses some; the assay was immunoSEQ multiplex PCR. Among under 60,000 clones listed, around 89% were seen once. The sample consisted of CD4+ or CD8+ T cells sorted from blood, taken in a trial of the OX40 agonist ivuxolimab. These receptors were collected from an adult with an advanced solid tumor such as melanoma, head and neck, liver or kidney cancer.

This chain connects TRBV2 to TRBJ2-1; 8 nucleotides align to TRBD1. Losses at the gene ends were 5 bases for V and 11 bases for J; bases not matched to a gene: 11. This CDR3 is built from 14 residues. Germline assignment: CDR1 SNHLY and CDR2 FYNNEI. The CDR3 DNA reads TGTGCCAGCAGTCCGGGACAGGCGGGCCAAAAGCAGTTCTTC. This sequence encodes CASSPGQAGQKQFF. Looking up the rest from reference TRBV2 and TRBJ2-1 gives the full variable domain: EPEVTQTPSHQVTQMGQEVILRCVPISNHLYFYWYRQILGQKVEFLVSFYNNEISEKSEIFDDQFSVERPDGSNFTLKIRSTKLEDSAMYFCASSPGQAGQKQFFGPGTRLTVL.

CDR3 DNA: TGTGCCAGTAGTATTTTTGCCGGGGGACAAGTCTATGGCTACACCTTC. This translates into CASSIFAGGQVYGYTF. The chain joins TRBV19 to TRBJ1-2, with D perhaps matching TRBD1 (6 bases). V lost 3 bases, J lost 4 bases, and 18 bases lay in between. There are 16 residues in the CDR3. CDR1 LNHDA and CDR2 SQIVND come from the germline V gene (reference sequence).

V and J are TRBV11-2 and TRBJ1-1, with 8 bases fitting TRBD1. Germline V gene data show CDR1 as SGHAT and CDR2 as FQNNGV. V lost 1 base, J lost 3 bases, and 4 bases stayed unmatched. The CDR3 loop spans 15 amino acids. The CDR3: CASSLGTGRDTEAFF. The CDR3 nucleotides read TGTGCCAGCAGCTTAGGGACAGGGCGGGACACTGAAGCTTTCTTT.

This chain uses TRBV7-9 with TRBJ2-5; the match to TRBD1 covers 9 bases. Germline V lookup: CDR1 SEHNR, CDR2 FQNEAQ (reference sequence). V lost 4 bases and J lost 5; bases outside the gene matches: 8. The CDR3 loop spans 15 amino acids. This chain's CDR3 is CASSSRQGVDETQYF. The CDR3 DNA is TGTGCCAGCAGCTCCCGACAGGGGGTCGATGAGACCCAGTACTTC.

This chain joins TRBV11-2 and TRBJ2-7; D is undetermined. The CDR3 is made up of 12 amino acids. From germline, CDR1 is SGHAT and CDR2 FQNNGV. V dropped 4 bases and J dropped 3 bases, with 7 bases sitting between them. CDR3 sequence reads: CASSSGGYEQYF. The CDR3 coding sequence is TGTGCCAGCAGCTCGGGTGGCTACGAGCAGTACTTC.